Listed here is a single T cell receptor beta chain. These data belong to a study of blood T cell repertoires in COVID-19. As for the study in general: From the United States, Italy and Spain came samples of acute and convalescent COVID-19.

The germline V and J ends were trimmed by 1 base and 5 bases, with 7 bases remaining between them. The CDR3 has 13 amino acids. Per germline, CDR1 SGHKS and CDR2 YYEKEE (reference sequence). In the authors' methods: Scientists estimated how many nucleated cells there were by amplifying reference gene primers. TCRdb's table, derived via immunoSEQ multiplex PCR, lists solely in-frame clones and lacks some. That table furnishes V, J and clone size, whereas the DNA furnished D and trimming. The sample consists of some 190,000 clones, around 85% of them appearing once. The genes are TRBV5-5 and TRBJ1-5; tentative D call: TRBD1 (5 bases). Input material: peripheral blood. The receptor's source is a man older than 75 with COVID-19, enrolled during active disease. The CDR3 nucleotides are TGTGCCAGCAGCTTGCAAGGGGATCAGCCCCAGCATTTT. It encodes CASSLQGDQPQHF.